What follows are 18 T cell receptor beta chains derived from one specimen sequenced in a study of blood T cell repertoires in COVID-19 (dated by TCRdb to about 2020). The method was the immunoSEQ multiplex PCR assay. Here the immuneACCESS table is served through TCRdb, limited to in-frame sequences with V and J called. Missing clones are a known gap in these copies; in checked studies unresolved V genes cover under half, and the rest lacks a known reason. For this sample there are about 58,000 clones; around 78% appear just once. Roughly 5.3% of the sample belongs to the ten largest clones. The specimen was peripheral blood. Receptor source: a human donor in a cohort sampled during active COVID-19.

The chain carries TRBV29-1 and TRBJ2-7; D gene uncertain. Germline CDR1 SQVTM, CDR2 ANQGSEA. V shed 5 bases and J shed 0 bases, with 17 bases lying between them. The CDR3 is 15 amino acids. This CDR3 is CSVWQSGTVSYEQYF. The DNA for the CDR3 is TGCAGCGTTTGGCAGTCAGGAACAGTCTCCTACGAGCAGTACTTC.

The chain combines TRBV14 with TRBJ2-7, with D possibly being TRBD1 (5 bases). The CDR3 length is 14 residues. Germline V lookup: CDR1 SGHDN, CDR2 FVKESK. The V end lost 2 bases, the J end lost 4 bases, and 12 bases lay between the germline ends. CDR3 sequence: CASSQITGTYEQYF. CDR3 coding DNA: TGTGCCAGCAGCCAAATAACAGGAACTTACGAGCAGTACTTC.

V usage is TRBV20-1 and J usage is TRBJ2-7, with D unresolved. This CDR3 is built from 14 residues. From germline, CDR1 is DFQATT and CDR2 SNEGSKA (reference sequence). Deletions cut 3 bases from V and 3 bases from J, with 15 bases between. The CDR3 region is CSASDTGSLYEQYF. The CDR3, as DNA: TGCAGTGCTAGTGACACCGGGTCCCTCTACGAGCAGTACTTC.

The chain joins TRBV2 to TRBJ1-6; TRBD1 might be the D (6 bases). Trimming stripped 1 base from V and 11 bases from J, with 12 bases between. Germline V gene lookup returns CDR1 SNHLY and CDR2 FYNNEI. This CDR3 is built from 14 residues. For the CDR3, the DNA is TGTGCCAGCAGTGAAGGGACAGAAATCCCACCCCTCCACTTT. The encoded protein is CASSEGTEIPPLHF.

The chain is built from TRBV5-1 and TRBJ2-7, with 10 bases matching TRBD2. CDR1 and CDR2 from the germline V gene are SGHRS and YFSETQ. CDR3 length: 15 residues. The V segment lost 0 bases and the J segment 4 bases; nucleotides outside the gene matches: 4. CDR3 sequence (DNA): TGCGCCAGCAGCTTGGCTAGCGGGAGTATGTACGAGCAGTACTTC. Amino acid sequence: CASSLASGSMYEQYF.

This rearrangement joins TRBV15 to TRBJ1-3; D may be TRBD1 (5 bases). Germline CDR1 is LNHNV and CDR2 is YYDKDF (reference sequence). Trimming removed 0 bases at V and 11 bases at J, with 11 bases between. The CDR3 length is 13 residues. The CDR3 DNA reads as TGTGCCACCAGCAGAGACTGGGGCTTTGCCATATATTTT. It translates to CATSRDWGFAIYF.

The rearrangement uses TRBV30 and TRBJ2-7; D uncertain. The CDR3 has 11 residues. CDR1 and CDR2 from the germline V gene are GTSNPN and SVGIG (reference sequence). The V and J ends lost 5 bases and 4 bases respectively, with 9 bases between them. The CDR3 protein is CAWASRYEQYF. In nucleotides, the CDR3 is TGTGCCTGGGCCTCCCGGTACGAGCAGTACTTC. The full variable domain, rest sourced from reference TRBV30 and TRBJ2-7, is SQTIHQWPATLVQPVGSPLSLECTVEGTSNPNLYWYRQAAGRGLQLLFYSVGIGQISSEVPQNLSASRPQDRQFILSSKKLLLSDSGFYLCAWASRYEQYFGPGTRLTVT.

V gene TRBV28 combines with J gene TRBJ2-5, with a weak D call TRBD2 (6 bases). The CDR3 runs to 15 residues. The germline V gene encodes CDR1 MDHEN and CDR2 SYDVKM. V lost 4 bases, J lost 1 base, and 13 bases lay in between. The CDR3 DNA sequence: TGTGCCAGCAGTTCCCTGGCCGGGGGCCAAGAGACCCAGTACTTC. Translating gives CASSSLAGGQETQYF.

CDR3 region: CASKLGQGDTEAFF. Here the CDR3 DNA reads TGTGCCAGTAAACTAGGTCAGGGGGACACTGAAGCTTTCTTT. The V and J genes are TRBV19 and TRBJ1-1; 7 positions match TRBD1. Trimming at V came to 7 bases and at J to 3 bases, leaving 8 bases not matched to a gene. Germline V gene data show CDR1 as LNHDA and CDR2 as SQIVND (reference sequence). CDR3 length: 14 residues.

The rearrangement links TRBV6-2 or TRBV6-3 to TRBJ1-5, with D possibly matching TRBD1 (6 bases). From germline, CDR1 is MNHEY and CDR2 SVGEGT. There are 15 residues in the CDR3. V dropped 0 bases and J dropped 3 bases, with 9 bases sitting between them. The CDR3 here is CASSYSDSFNQPQHF. The CDR3 coding sequence is TGTGCCAGCAGTTACTCGGACAGCTTCAATCAGCCCCAGCATTTT.

The rearrangement uses TRBV4-3 and TRBJ2-7, with TRBD2 identical over 12 bases. Unmatched junction bases numbered 8, after V lost 3 bases and J lost 5 bases. Germline CDR1 LGHNA, CDR2 YSLEER. The CDR3 is 16 residues long. The CDR3 nucleotides read TGCGCCAGCAGCCATCTAGCGGGGGGGCTGAGCCACGAGCAGTACTTC. It yields the protein CASSHLAGGLSHEQYF.

This chain links TRBV19 with TRBJ2-7; 9 nucleotides match TRBD1. V was pared by 6 bases and J by 7 bases, with 10 bases of the junction left unmatched. CDR3 length: 14 amino acids. Germline CDR1 is LNHDA and CDR2 is SQIVND (reference sequence). The CDR3 reads CASSPWGQGWEQYF. The CDR3 DNA follows: TGTGCCAGTAGCCCGTGGGGACAGGGCTGGGAGCAGTACTTC.

V usage is TRBV4-3 and J usage is TRBJ1-2; a weak D match, TRBD1 (5 bases). Per the germline V gene, CDR1 is LGHNA and CDR2 is YSLEER. V was pared by 2 bases and J by 2 bases, with 9 bases between. This CDR3 region has 14 residues. CDR3 region: CASSQMTANYGYTF. The CDR3 nucleotides are TGCGCCAGCAGCCAAATGACAGCAAACTATGGCTACACCTTC.

V gene TRBV10-2 combines with J gene TRBJ2-7; D is unresolved. CDR3 length equals 13 residues. Trimming cost V 0 bases and J 2 bases, with 5 bases left between them. Germline CDR1 reads WSHSY; CDR2 reads SAAADI. The CDR3 nucleotides are TGCGCCAGCAGTGAGTCCCCTCCCTACGAGCAGTACTTC. Protein sequence: CASSESPPYEQYF.

This clone is judged medium-sized (0.01 to 0.1%). The chain links TRBV7-9 to TRBJ1-2, with 9 bases identical to TRBD1. The CDR3 has 16 amino acids. Germline V gene lookup returns CDR1 SEHNR and CDR2 FQNEAQ (reference sequence). V was clipped by 2 bases and J by 8 bases; unmatched bases: 12. The CDR3 reads CASSLISGQGSSGYTF. CDR3 DNA sequence: TGTGCCAGCAGCTTAATCTCGGGACAGGGAAGCTCGGGCTACACCTTC. Based on the CDR3 plus reference TRBV7-9 and TRBJ1-2, the full variable domain is DTGVSQNPRHKITKRGQNVTFRCDPISEHNRLYWYRQTLGQGPEFLTYFQNEAQLEKSRLLSDRFSAERPKGSFSTLEIQRTEQGDSAMYLCASSLISGQGSSGYTFGSGTRLTVV.

V is TRBV18 and J is TRBJ1-4; a possible D gene is TRBD1 (5 bases). V lost 3 bases and J lost 7, with 18 bases in between. The CDR3 length is 16 residues. Germline CDR1 KGHSH, CDR2 LQKENI. The DNA of the CDR3 is TGTGCCAGCTCACCGCCCGGGCGGGGCGTCGGTGAAAAACTGTTTTTT. Translation gives CASSPPGRGVGEKLFF.

The CDR3 DNA reads as TGTGCCAGCCGACGCCCGATCCCGGGACAGGGGTTAACCTACGAGCAGTACTTC. It encodes CASRRPIPGQGLTYEQYF. The gene calls are TRBV27 and TRBJ2-7; TRBD1 aligns across 10 bases. This CDR3 spans 18 amino acids. The germline gives CDR1 MNHEY, CDR2 SMNVEV (reference sequence). With 8 bases clipped from V and 2 bases from J, the junction kept 18 bases outside the gene matches.

With respect to this clone: A read error may produce the germline difference seen at one junction end. The chain employs TRBV6-6 and TRBJ1-1; 8 nucleotides line up with TRBD1. Germline V gives CDR1 MNHNY, CDR2 SVGAGI (reference sequence). The CDR3 runs to 13 residues. CDR3 nucleotide sequence: TGTGCCAGCAGTTTCACCAGGGGGCCGCCAAACTCTTTT. Amino acid sequence: CASSFTRGPPNSF.